This TCR beta chain is from a study of T cell responses to AZD1222 COVID-19 vaccine. The table lists this clone with a count of one. Its antigen is undetermined. The assay was immunoSEQ multiplex PCR, and TCRdb's table has in-frame clones only and misses some. Of 150,000 to 200,000 clones listed, around 90% were seen once; the top ten hold more than 0.75%. The study's findings and limits: Spike as a whole was targeted by vaccine-associated CD4 TCRs, dominant at 160-218 and 743-854. Reports say nearly half of spike-specific TCRs go after unmutated variant regions. Most donors were white British and more were female, and clonal diversity was possibly underestimated.

The CDR3 sequence is 14 residues long. Germline V gene sequence: CDR1 MNHEY, CDR2 SMNVEV (reference sequence). The V end was cut by 8 bases, the J end by 5 bases, with 16 bases between. The TCR comes from an adult in good health. The source was peripheral blood, collected on day 0 of AZD1222 vaccination. This chain joins TRBV27 and TRBJ1-5; no reliable D call. CDR3 sequence: CASRVGAEDQPQHF. In DNA, the CDR3 is TGTGCCAGCCGGGTCGGCGCCGAGGATCAGCCCCAGCATTTT.